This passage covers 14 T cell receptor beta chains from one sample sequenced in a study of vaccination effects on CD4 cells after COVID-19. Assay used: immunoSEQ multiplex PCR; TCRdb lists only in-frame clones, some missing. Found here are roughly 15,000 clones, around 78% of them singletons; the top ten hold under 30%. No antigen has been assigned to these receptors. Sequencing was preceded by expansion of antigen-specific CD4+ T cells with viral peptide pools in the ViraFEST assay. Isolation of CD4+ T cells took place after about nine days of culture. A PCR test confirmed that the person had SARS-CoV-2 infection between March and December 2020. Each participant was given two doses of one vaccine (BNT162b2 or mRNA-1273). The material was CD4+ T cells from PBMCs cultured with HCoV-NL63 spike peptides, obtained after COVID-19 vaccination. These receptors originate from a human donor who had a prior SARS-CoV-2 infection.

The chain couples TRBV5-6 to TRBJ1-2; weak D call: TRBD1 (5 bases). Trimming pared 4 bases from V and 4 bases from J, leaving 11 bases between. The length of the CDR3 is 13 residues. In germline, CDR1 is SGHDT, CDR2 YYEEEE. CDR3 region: CASSPQATYGYTF. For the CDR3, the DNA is TGTGCCAGCAGCCCACAGGCTACCTATGGCTACACCTTC.

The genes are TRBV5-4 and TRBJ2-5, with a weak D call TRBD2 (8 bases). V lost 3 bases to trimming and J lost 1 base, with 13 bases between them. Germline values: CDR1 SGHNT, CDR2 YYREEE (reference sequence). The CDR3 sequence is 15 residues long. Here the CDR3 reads CASSSGGTAQETQYF. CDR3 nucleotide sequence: TGTGCCAGCAGCTCGGGAGGGACAGCCCAAGAGACCCAGTACTTC. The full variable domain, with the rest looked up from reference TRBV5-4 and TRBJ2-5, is ETGVTQSPTHLIKTRGQQVTLRCSSQSGHNTVSWYQQALGQGPQFIFQYYREEENGRGNFPPRFSGLQFPNYSSELNVNALELDDSALYLCASSSGGTAQETQYFGPGTRLLVL.

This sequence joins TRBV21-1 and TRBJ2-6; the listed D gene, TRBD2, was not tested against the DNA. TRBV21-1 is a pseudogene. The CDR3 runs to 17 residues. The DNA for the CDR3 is TGTGCCAGCAGCCAAACGAGGGCAGCCTCTGGGGCCAACGTCCTGACTTTC. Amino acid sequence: CASSQTRAASGANVLTF.

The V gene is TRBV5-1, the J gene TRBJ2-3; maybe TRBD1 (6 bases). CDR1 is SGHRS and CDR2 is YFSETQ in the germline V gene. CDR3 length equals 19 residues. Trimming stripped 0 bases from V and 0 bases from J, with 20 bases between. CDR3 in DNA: TGCGCCAGCAGCTTGGATCCGCCTGTGGGGGCGGCTAGCACAGATACGCAGTATTTT. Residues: CASSLDPPVGAASTDTQYF.

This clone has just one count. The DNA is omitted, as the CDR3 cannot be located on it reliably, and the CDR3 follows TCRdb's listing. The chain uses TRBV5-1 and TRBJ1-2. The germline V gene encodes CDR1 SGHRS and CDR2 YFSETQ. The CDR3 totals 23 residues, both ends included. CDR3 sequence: CASSSSGRTMATPSVRGNGGYTF.

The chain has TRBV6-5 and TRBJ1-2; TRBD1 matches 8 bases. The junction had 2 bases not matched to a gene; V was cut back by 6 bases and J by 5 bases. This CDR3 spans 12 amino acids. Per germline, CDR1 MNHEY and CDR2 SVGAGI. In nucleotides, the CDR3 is TGTGCCAGCAGGGGACAGGATTATGGCTACACCTTC. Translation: CASRGQDYGYTF.

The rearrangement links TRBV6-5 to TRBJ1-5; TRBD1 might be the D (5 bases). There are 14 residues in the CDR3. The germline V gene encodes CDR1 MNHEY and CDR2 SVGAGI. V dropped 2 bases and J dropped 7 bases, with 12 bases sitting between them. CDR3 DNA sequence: TGTGCCAGCAGTTACATGGCAGGGAGCCAGCCCCAGCATTTT. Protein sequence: CASSYMAGSQPQHF.

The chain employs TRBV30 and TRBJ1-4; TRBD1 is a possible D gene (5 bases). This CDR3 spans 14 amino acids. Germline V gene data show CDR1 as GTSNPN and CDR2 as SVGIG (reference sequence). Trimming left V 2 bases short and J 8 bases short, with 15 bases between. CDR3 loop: CAWSQLGHSEKLFF. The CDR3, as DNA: TGTGCCTGGAGTCAACTTGGACATTCGGAAAAACTGTTTTTT.

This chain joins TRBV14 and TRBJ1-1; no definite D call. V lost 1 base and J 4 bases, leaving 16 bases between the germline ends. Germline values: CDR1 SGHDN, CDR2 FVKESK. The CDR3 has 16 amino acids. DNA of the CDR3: TGTGCCAGCAGCCAAGGGGCAGGAACCATGGCCACTGAAGCTTTCTTT. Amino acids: CASSQGAGTMATEAFF.

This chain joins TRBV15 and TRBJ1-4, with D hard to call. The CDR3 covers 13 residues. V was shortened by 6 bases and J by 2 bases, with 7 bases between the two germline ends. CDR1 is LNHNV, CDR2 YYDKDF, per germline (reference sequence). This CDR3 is CATRGSTNEKLFF. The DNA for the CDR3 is TGTGCCACCAGGGGGTCGACTAATGAAAAACTGTTTTTT.

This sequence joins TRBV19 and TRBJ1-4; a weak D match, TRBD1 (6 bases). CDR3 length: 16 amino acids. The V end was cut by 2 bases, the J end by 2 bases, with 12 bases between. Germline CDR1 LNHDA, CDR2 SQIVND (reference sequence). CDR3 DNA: TGTGCCAGTAGTATAAGGGGGGTCGGCACTAATGAAAAACTGTTTTTT. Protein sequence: CASSIRGVGTNEKLFF. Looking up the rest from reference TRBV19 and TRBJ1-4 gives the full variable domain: DGGITQSPKYLFRKEGQNVTLSCEQNLNHDAMYWYRQDPGQGLRLIYYSQIVNDFQKGDIAEGYSVSREKKESFPLTVTSAQKNPTAFYLCASSIRGVGTNEKLFFGSGTQLSVL.

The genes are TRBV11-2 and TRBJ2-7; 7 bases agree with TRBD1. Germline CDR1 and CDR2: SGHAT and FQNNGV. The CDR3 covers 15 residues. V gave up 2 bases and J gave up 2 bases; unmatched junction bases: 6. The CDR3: CASSLTLGQAYEQYF. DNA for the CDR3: TGTGCCAGCAGCTTAACTCTCGGACAGGCCTACGAGCAGTACTTC.

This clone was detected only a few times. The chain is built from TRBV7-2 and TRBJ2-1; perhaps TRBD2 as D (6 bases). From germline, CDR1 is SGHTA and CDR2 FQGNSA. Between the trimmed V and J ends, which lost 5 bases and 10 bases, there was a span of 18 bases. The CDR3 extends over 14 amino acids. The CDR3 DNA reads TGTGCCAGCAGCGAGAAGCGAAGTGGGGGGGAGCAGTTCTTC. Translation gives CASSEKRSGGEQFF. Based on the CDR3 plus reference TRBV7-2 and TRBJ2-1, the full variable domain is GAGVSQSPSNKVTEKGKDVELRCDPISGHTALYWYRQSLGQGLEFLIYFQGNSAPDKSGLPSDRFSAERTGGSVSTLTIQRTQQEDSAVYLCASSEKRSGGEQFFGPGTRLTVL.

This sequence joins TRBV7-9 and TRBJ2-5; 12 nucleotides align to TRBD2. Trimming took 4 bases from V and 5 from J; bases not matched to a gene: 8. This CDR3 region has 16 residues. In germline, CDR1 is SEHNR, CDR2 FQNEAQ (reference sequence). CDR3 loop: CASSWRRLAGDETQYF. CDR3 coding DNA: TGTGCCAGCAGCTGGAGAAGACTAGCGGGAGATGAGACCCAGTACTTC.